The 29 T cell receptor beta chains below come from one sample, sequenced in a study of T cell changes during pregnancy in multiple sclerosis (dated by TCRdb to the late 2010s). The method behind the library was the immunoSEQ multiplex PCR assay. The source is immuneACCESS, and TCRdb retained only in-frame sequences with V and J called. Part of the clones is not carried over; for the studies checked, unresolved V genes explain less than half of this, and the remainder is unexplained. Across this sample there are tens of thousands of clones, with approximately 88% seen only once. Of the sample, roughly 5% falls within the top ten clones. This material consisted of peripheral blood, taken in the first trimester of pregnancy. All receptors come from a female donor in good health, enrolled as a control in a pregnancy study.

This chain uses TRBV28 with TRBJ2-2; 16 bases are shared with TRBD2. The germline V gene has CDR1 MDHEN and CDR2 SYDVKM. This CDR3 has 19 amino acids. J gave up 3 bases and V 7 bases, and 11 bases lay outside the gene matches. The CDR3 is CASNPGTSGRAADTGELFF. In nucleotides, the CDR3 is TGTGCCAGCAACCCCGGGACTAGCGGGAGGGCCGCCGACACCGGGGAGCTGTTTTTT.

The chain uses TRBV5-1 and TRBJ2-2; 7 bases align to TRBD2. CDR3 length: 17 residues. Per the germline V gene, CDR1 is SGHRS and CDR2 is YFSETQ. Trimming removed 0 bases from V and 0 bases from J; junction bases left unmatched: 5. For the CDR3, the DNA is TGCGCCAGCAGCTTGGGATTAGCGGGTACGAACACCGGGGAGCTGTTTTTT. Protein product: CASSLGLAGTNTGELFF. The variable domain in full, with the rest retrieved from reference TRBV5-1 and TRBJ2-2, is KAGVTQTPRYLIKTRGQQVTLSCSPISGHRSVSWYQQTPGQGLQFLFEYFSETQRNKGNFPGRFSGRQFSNSRSEMNVSTLELGDSALYLCASSLGLAGTNTGELFFGEGSRLTVL.

The chain carries TRBV5-1 and TRBJ2-7; the match to TRBD2 covers 12 bases. Losses at the gene ends were 0 bases for V and 5 bases for J; bases not matched to a gene: 6. The germline gives CDR1 SGHRS, CDR2 YFSETQ. This CDR3 is built from 16 residues. CDR3 in amino acids: CASSLDSASGRDEQYF. CDR3 sequence (DNA): TGCGCCAGCAGCTTGGACTCGGCTAGCGGGAGGGACGAGCAGTACTTC. Looking up the rest from reference TRBV5-1 and TRBJ2-7 gives the full variable domain: KAGVTQTPRYLIKTRGQQVTLSCSPISGHRSVSWYQQTPGQGLQFLFEYFSETQRNKGNFPGRFSGRQFSNSRSEMNVSTLELGDSALYLCASSLDSASGRDEQYFGPGTRLTVT.

The chain is built from TRBV19 and TRBJ1-4; weak D call: TRBD1 (6 bases). The germline gives CDR1 LNHDA, CDR2 SQIVND (reference sequence). V was trimmed by 7 bases and J by 2 bases, leaving 14 bases between them. The CDR3 is made up of 15 amino acids. CDR3: CASKGGGFTNEKLFF. The CDR3 DNA reads as TGTGCCAGTAAAGGGGGGGGCTTTACTAATGAAAAACTGTTTTTT.

The chain employs TRBV7-2 and TRBJ2-5, with 10 bases identical to TRBD2. CDR1 and CDR2 from the germline V gene are SGHTA and FQGNSA. J was trimmed by 5 bases and V by 4 bases; bases with no gene match: 10. This CDR3 is 16 amino acids long. The CDR3 is CASSWIPSGGGETQYF. DNA for the CDR3: TGTGCCAGCAGCTGGATCCCTAGCGGGGGCGGGGAGACCCAGTACTTC.

The chain combines TRBV2 with TRBJ1-5; D is ambiguous. Between the trimmed V and J ends, which lost 4 bases and 2 bases, there was a span of 12 bases. The CDR3 contains 15 residues. Germline V CDR1 and CDR2: SNHLY, FYNNEI. CDR3 bases: TGTGCCAGCAGTGCGCCAGGTATCGGCAATCAGCCCCAGCATTTT. Protein sequence: CASSAPGIGNQPQHF.

The chain employs TRBV30 and TRBJ2-7, with 9 bases identical to TRBD2. Trimming cost V 8 bases and J 2 bases; bases outside gene matches: 7. The germline gives CDR1 GTSNPN, CDR2 SVGIG (reference sequence). CDR3 length: 13 amino acids. Here the CDR3 reads CAESSGGAYEQYF. CDR3 bases: TGTGCCGAAAGTAGCGGGGGAGCCTACGAGCAGTACTTC.

V usage is TRBV25-1 and J usage is TRBJ2-1; D is perhaps TRBD2 (5 bases). V was clipped by 10 bases and J by 1 base, with 17 bases between them. Germline V gene data show CDR1 as MGHDK and CDR2 as SYGVNS. The CDR3 contains 15 residues. For the CDR3, the DNA is TGTGCCACCTCCCAAACTCGGGAATCCTACAATGAGCAGTTCTTC. Translation: CATSQTRESYNEQFF.

The chain combines TRBV27 with TRBJ1-1; perhaps TRBD1 as D (5 bases). Germline values: CDR1 MNHEY, CDR2 SMNVEV (reference sequence). This CDR3 spans 15 amino acids. Between the trimmed V and J ends, which lost 0 bases and 1 base, there was a span of 9 bases. CDR3: CASSLSFGQNTEAFF. As DNA, the CDR3 is TGTGCCAGCAGTTTATCGTTCGGACAGAACACTGAAGCTTTCTTT.

The V and J genes are TRBV9 and TRBJ1-1; tentatively, D is TRBD1 (5 bases). Germline assignment: CDR1 SGDLS and CDR2 YYNGEE. The V end lost 0 bases, the J end lost 7 bases, and 13 bases lay between the germline ends. The CDR3 totals 14 residues. The CDR3 sequence is CASSVGGDGLEAFF. CDR3 DNA: TGTGCCAGCAGCGTAGGGGGGGATGGCCTTGAAGCTTTCTTT.

This chain uses TRBV9 with TRBJ1-1; D not certain. The CDR3 covers 14 residues. The V end was cut by 0 bases, the J end by 0 bases, with 6 bases between. Germline values: CDR1 SGDLS, CDR2 YYNGEE. Here the CDR3 reads CASSVEGVNTEAFF. The DNA for the CDR3 is TGTGCCAGCAGCGTAGAAGGAGTGAACACTGAAGCTTTCTTT.

This clone was seen more than once but under ten times. The rearrangement uses TRBV4-2 and TRBJ1-1, with 7 bases lining up with TRBD1. The germline CDR1 and CDR2 sequences are LGHNA and YNFKEQ. The CDR3 length is 17 residues. Trimming removed 4 bases from V and 0 bases from J; junction bases left unmatched: 11. The CDR3 DNA follows: TGTGCCAGCAGCCCCTGGAGGGGGGACAGACTGAACACTGAAGCTTTCTTT. Translating gives CASSPWRGDRLNTEAFF.

The V gene is TRBV19, the J gene TRBJ2-7; TRBD2 might be the D (5 bases). Trimming left V 3 bases short and J 4 bases short, with 10 bases between. This CDR3 is built from 13 residues. The germline V gene has CDR1 LNHDA and CDR2 SQIVND (reference sequence). The CDR3 sequence: CASSILASYEQYF. In nucleotides, the CDR3 is TGTGCCAGTAGTATCCTAGCCTCTTACGAGCAGTACTTC.

The chain recombines TRBV25-1 with TRBJ2-2; D not resolved. Germline V CDR1 and CDR2: MGHDK, SYGVNS. Between the trimmed V and J ends, which lost 9 bases and 3 bases, there was a span of 14 bases. The CDR3 is 14 amino acids. The CDR3 reads CASFSARHTGELFF. The DNA of the CDR3 is TGTGCCAGTTTTTCCGCGCGTCACACCGGGGAGCTGTTTTTT.

The chain uses TRBV19 and TRBJ2-7, with 9 bases lining up with TRBD2. In germline, CDR1 is LNHDA, CDR2 SQIVND (reference sequence). The CDR3 is made up of 13 amino acids. V lost 2 bases to trimming and J lost 4 bases; unmatched junction nucleotides: 0. CDR3 in DNA: TGTGCCAGTAGTATACTAGCGGGGTACGAGCAGTACTTC. It encodes CASSILAGYEQYF.

The chain joins TRBV10-3 to TRBJ1-2; 7 bases align to TRBD1. Germline lookup yields CDR1 ENHRY and CDR2 SYGVKD. There are 13 residues in the CDR3. V lost 5 bases to trimming and J lost 7 bases; unmatched junction nucleotides: 7. This CDR3 is CAISTEGTVGYTF. The DNA for the CDR3 is TGTGCCATCAGTACCGAGGGGACAGTTGGCTACACCTTC.

The gene calls are TRBV27 and TRBJ1-5; D is unclear. CDR3 size: 13 residues. V was trimmed by 6 bases and J by 4 bases, leaving 10 bases between them. Per germline, CDR1 MNHEY and CDR2 SMNVEV (reference sequence). CDR3 in amino acids: CASSNSGNQPQHF. The CDR3, as DNA: TGTGCCAGCAGCAACTCCGGGAATCAGCCCCAGCATTTT.

The rearrangement uses TRBV5-1 and TRBJ2-3, with 11 bases fitting TRBD2. The CDR3 loop spans 16 amino acids. The V gene's germline CDR1 is SGHRS and CDR2 YFSETQ. The V and J ends lost 4 bases and 2 bases, in that order; junction bases with no gene match: 6. The CDR3 here is CASSPLAGATTDTQYF. As DNA, the CDR3 is TGCGCCAGCAGCCCACTAGCGGGGGCGACCACAGATACGCAGTATTTT.

The chain recombines TRBV27 with TRBJ2-5; 8 bases are shared with TRBD1. V was pared by 5 bases and J by 5 bases, with 7 bases of the junction left unmatched. The CDR3 runs to 14 residues. The germline CDR1 and CDR2 sequences are MNHEY and SMNVEV (reference sequence). DNA of the CDR3: TGTGCCAGCAGTCCGGCGCGGACAGGGGAGACCCAGTACTTC. Translating it yields CASSPARTGETQYF.

The chain has TRBV7-3 and TRBJ2-3, with 9 bases that match TRBD2. The CDR3 extends over 15 amino acids. With V trimmed by 4 bases and J by 4 bases, 6 bases remained unmatched. The germline V gene has CDR1 SGHTA and CDR2 FQGTGA. The CDR3 sequence is CASSSLAGTSDTQYF. In DNA form, the CDR3 reads TGTGCCAGCAGCTCCCTAGCGGGGACCTCAGATACGCAGTATTTT.

The chain joins TRBV9 to TRBJ2-6; D gene uncertain. Trimming shortened V by 0 bases and J by 2 bases, and 6 bases separated the two germline ends. CDR3 length: 15 amino acids. From germline, CDR1 is SGDLS and CDR2 YYNGEE. The CDR3 region is CASSVGGAGANVLTF. For the CDR3, the DNA is TGTGCCAGCAGCGTAGGAGGCGCTGGGGCCAACGTCCTGACTTTC.

About this clone: The same CDR3 also results from other DNA sequences found in this sample. The CDR3 here is CASSVRGGELFF. The CDR3 DNA follows: TGTGCCAGCAGCGTTCGGGGCGGGGAGCTGTTTTTT. The rearrangement uses TRBV9 and TRBJ2-2, with D tentatively TRBD2 (5 bases). The V end was cut by 2 bases, the J end by 7 bases, with 6 bases between. CDR1 and CDR2 from the germline V gene are SGDLS and YYNGEE. This CDR3 region has 12 residues.

J is TRBJ2-1 and V is TRBV7-3; 11 bases map to TRBD2. Germline CDR1 reads SGHTA; CDR2 reads FQGTGA. J was trimmed by 8 bases and V by 4 bases; bases with no gene match: 7. The CDR3 totals 15 residues. The CDR3 is CASSYLAGGLYEQFF. DNA of the CDR3: TGTGCCAGCAGCTACTTAGCGGGGGGGCTGTATGAGCAGTTCTTC.

This clone has only one observation. This chain joins TRBV29-1 and TRBJ2-1; 9 bases are a match to TRBD2. J lost 2 bases, V lost 7 bases, and 12 bases had no gene match. CDR3 length: 16 residues. Germline V CDR1 and CDR2: SQVTM, ANQGSEA. CDR3 residues: CSGTSAGEGAYNEQFF. The CDR3 bases are TGCAGCGGGACTAGCGCCGGAGAGGGCGCCTACAATGAGCAGTTCTTC.

V usage is TRBV5-1 and J usage is TRBJ2-1; 10 nucleotides line up with TRBD2. This CDR3 contains 16 residues. The V gene's germline CDR1 is SGHRS and CDR2 YFSETQ. The V and J ends lost 1 base and 6 bases, in that order; junction bases with no gene match: 7. This CDR3 reads CASSLRLAGVSNEQFF. Written as DNA, the CDR3 is TGCGCCAGCAGCTTGAGGCTAGCGGGGGTCTCCAATGAGCAGTTCTTC.

About this clone: Germline and junction disagree at one end, which may indicate a read error. The chain recombines TRBV2 with TRBJ1-4; 9 bases agree with TRBD1. The CDR3 consists of 12 residues. Germline CDR1 SNHLY, CDR2 FYNNEI. CDR3 protein: CASRDTRDRVVF. The CDR3 region has the DNA TGTGCCAGCAGGGACACCCGGGACAGGGTTGTTTTT.

This CDR3 reads CASSQVSRGQNEQFF. The CDR3 region has the DNA TGCGCCAGCAGCCAAGTAAGCAGGGGGCAAAATGAGCAGTTCTTC. The J gene is TRBJ2-1, the V gene TRBV4-1; 8 bases agree with TRBD1. CDR1 is MGHRA and CDR2 is YSYEKL in the germline V gene. This CDR3 contains 15 residues. Trimming at V came to 1 base and at J to 7 bases, leaving 6 bases not matched to a gene.

The rearrangement uses TRBV5-6 and TRBJ2-3; TRBD1 matches 12 bases. V was pared by 4 bases and J by 5 bases, with 8 bases of the junction left unmatched. The CDR3 runs to 16 residues. Germline CDR1 is SGHDT and CDR2 is YYEEEE. The CDR3 DNA reads as TGTGCCAGCAGCGGGGGACAGGGGGCGACTCAAGATACGCAGTATTTT. Its translation: CASSGGQGATQDTQYF.

J is TRBJ1-4 and V is TRBV13; D perhaps matches TRBD1 (5 bases). V was clipped by 5 bases and J by 4 bases, with 11 bases between them. The CDR3 length is 14 residues. The germline V gene encodes CDR1 PRHDT and CDR2 FYEKMQ (reference sequence). Written as DNA, the CDR3 is TGTGCCAGCAGCCGACAGTACAATAATGAAAAACTGTTTTTT. Residues: CASSRQYNNEKLFF.